The T cell receptor (beta chain) described here comes from a study of Ad26.COV2.S vaccination and SARS-CoV-2 variants. Trimming left V 5 bases short and J 6 bases short, with 14 bases between. The CDR3 contains 15 residues. Germline-derived CDR1 and CDR2 are MDHEN and SYDVKM. Using immunoSEQ multiplex PCR, the repertoire was profiled, and TCRdb retains in-frame clones only, with some absent. Seen here are about 350,000 clones, less than 90% observed once, and the top ten hold 5.5% to 7%. Treatment described: 15 to 20 received Ad26.COV2.S at low or high dose, single or two shots; roughly five received placebo; per-sample allocation not given. Samples were taken on day 63 after the first vaccine or placebo injection.

This chain joins TRBV28 and TRBJ1-6, with a weak D call TRBD1 (6 bases). The sequence came from a person between 18 and 65 years old who received the Ad26.COV2.S COVID-19 vaccine or a placebo. Sequenced here: peripheral blood, sampled in a trial of Ad26.COV2.S vaccine versus placebo. CDR3 bases: TGTGCCAGCAGTATAGCCCAGGGGATTAATTCACCCCTCCACTTT. Translation: CASSIAQGINSPLHF.